Each of the 22 T cell receptor beta chains below was sequenced from the same sample in a study of graft-versus-host responses after intestinal transplantation. Sequenced by immunoSEQ multiplex PCR; TCRdb stores in-frame clones only, minus some. The sample contains approximately 9,700 clones, 90% to 95% of which appear only once. This sample comprised bone marrow, obtained approximately 520 days after intestinal transplantation. These TCRs come from a human patient who received an intestinal transplant, so some T cells may come from the graft donor.

The chain couples TRBV2 to TRBJ2-1, with 11 positions matching TRBD1. Trimming at V came to 7 bases and at J to 4 bases, leaving 6 bases not matched to a gene. This CDR3 has 15 amino acids. Germline CDR1 and CDR2: SNHLY and FYNNEI. The CDR3, as DNA: TGTGCCAGCAAAACCGGGACAGGGGGTTACAATGAGCAGTTCTTC. Amino acid sequence: CASKTGTGGYNEQFF.

In its sample, this clone was seen once. The genes are TRBV2 and TRBJ2-1; TRBD2 agrees at 7 bases. Losses at the gene ends were 9 bases for V and 1 base for J; bases not matched to a gene: 6. Germline V gene data show CDR1 as SNHLY and CDR2 as FYNNEI. There are 14 residues in the CDR3. CDR3 nucleotides: TGTGCCAGTGGGCTAGCGGCTTCCTACAATGAGCAGTTCTTC. As protein: CASGLAASYNEQFF.

The chain joins TRBV14 to TRBJ2-2; 7 bases map to TRBD1. The V gene end was trimmed by 2 bases and the J gene end by 5 bases; junction bases not matched to a gene: 8. Looked up from germline, CDR1 is SGHDN and CDR2 is FVKESK. The CDR3 is made up of 16 amino acids. This CDR3 is CASSQRHRGFTGELFF. In DNA form, the CDR3 reads TGTGCCAGCAGCCAACGACACAGGGGATTTACCGGGGAGCTGTTTTTT.

This chain joins TRBV30 and TRBJ2-2; D uncertain. The length of the CDR3 is 12 residues. CDR1 is GTSNPN, CDR2 SVGIG, per germline (reference sequence). V gave up 2 bases and J gave up 3 bases, with 4 bases separating them. CDR3 nucleotides: TGTGCCTGGAGTCGCCACACCGGGGAGCTGTTTTTT. Translated: CAWSRHTGELFF. Full variable domain (remainder filled in from reference TRBV30 and TRBJ2-2): SQTIHQWPATLVQPVGSPLSLECTVEGTSNPNLYWYRQAAGRGLQLLFYSVGIGQISSEVPQNLSASRPQDRQFILSSKKLLLSDSGFYLCAWSRHTGELFFGEGSRLTVL.

This sequence joins TRBV2 and TRBJ2-5; D unresolved. Trimming shortened V by 2 bases and J by 1 base, and 8 bases separated the two germline ends. The germline V gene encodes CDR1 SNHLY and CDR2 FYNNEI. There are 14 residues in the CDR3. CDR3 sequence reads: CASSERALQETQYF. DNA for the CDR3: TGTGCCAGCAGTGAAAGGGCCCTCCAAGAGACCCAGTACTTC.

V and J are TRBV15 and TRBJ2-7; 9 nucleotides match TRBD1. The CDR3 is 16 amino acids. V lost 3 bases and J lost 4; bases outside the gene matches: 10. The germline V gene has CDR1 LNHNV and CDR2 YYDKDF (reference sequence). CDR3 loop: CATSRARQGGTYEQYF. For the CDR3, the DNA is TGTGCCACCAGCAGGGCAAGACAGGGGGGAACTTACGAGCAGTACTTC.

This chain links TRBV7-2 with TRBJ2-7; 8 bases fit TRBD1. The germline V gene encodes CDR1 SGHTA and CDR2 FQGNSA. Losses at the gene ends were 2 bases for V and 3 bases for J; bases not matched to a gene: 9. This CDR3 has 16 amino acids. CDR3 DNA sequence: TGTGCCAGCAGCTTAATCCCTCCAGGGGGCTTCTACGAGCAGTACTTC. Its protein is CASSLIPPGGFYEQYF.

This clone has just one count. The chain carries TRBV30 and TRBJ2-5; possible D gene TRBD1, 8 bases. The CDR3 is 17 amino acids. Germline V gene data show CDR1 as GTSNPN and CDR2 as SVGIG (reference sequence). V dropped 2 bases and J dropped 7 bases, with 26 bases sitting between them. The CDR3 spells CAWSLGGVNRGSSTQYF. In nucleotides, the CDR3 is TGTGCCTGGAGTCTTGGGGGGGTGAACAGGGGGAGTTCGACCCAGTACTTC.

The chain employs TRBV19 and TRBJ1-1, with D possibly being TRBD1 (6 bases). Germline V gene sequence: CDR1 LNHDA, CDR2 SQIVND (reference sequence). V lost 5 bases to trimming and J lost 4 bases, with 11 bases between them. The CDR3 loop spans 13 amino acids. CDR3 coding DNA: TGTGCCAGTAGTTACAGGGAAGGCACTGAAGCTTTCTTT. The encoded protein is CASSYREGTEAFF.

This chain connects TRBV11-3 to TRBJ2-7; TRBD2 matches at 8 bases. The CDR3 totals 13 residues. V was clipped by 1 base and J by 7 bases; unmatched bases: 3. Looked up from germline, CDR1 is SGHNT and CDR2 is YENEEA. CDR3 region: CASSLGLAYEQYF. In DNA form, the CDR3 reads TGTGCCAGCAGCTTAGGACTAGCGTATGAGCAGTACTTC.

The genes are TRBV19 and TRBJ1-1; no definite D call. This CDR3 region has 15 residues. V lost 1 base and J 4 bases, leaving 13 bases between the germline ends. Germline V gene data show CDR1 as LNHDA and CDR2 as SQIVND (reference sequence). The CDR3 coding sequence is TGTGCCAGTAGTATAGTTAGCACCCGAGGCACTGAAGCTTTCTTT. Translating gives CASSIVSTRGTEAFF. Full variable domain (remainder filled in from reference TRBV19 and TRBJ1-1): DGGITQSPKYLFRKEGQNVTLSCEQNLNHDAMYWYRQDPGQGLRLIYYSQIVNDFQKGDIAEGYSVSREKKESFPLTVTSAQKNPTAFYLCASSIVSTRGTEAFFGQGTRLTVV.

This clone was seen just once. This sequence joins TRBV30 and TRBJ2-1, with D perhaps being TRBD1 or TRBD2 (5 bases each). This CDR3 region has 12 residues. Trimming took off 4 bases at V and 5 bases at J, with 9 bases between the two ends. CDR1 and CDR2 (germline): GTSNPN, SVGIG (reference sequence). CDR3 sequence reads: CAWILGDNEQFF. CDR3 in DNA: TGTGCCTGGATTCTGGGGGACAATGAGCAGTTCTTC.

The chain combines TRBV4-1 with TRBJ1-1; 8 bases are shared with TRBD1. Germline lookup yields CDR1 MGHRA and CDR2 YSYEKL. The CDR3 contains 16 residues. After removal of 6 bases from V and 4 bases from J, the junction contained 13 bases not matched to a gene. CDR3 region: CASSPASGQVPTEAFF. For the CDR3, the DNA is TGCGCCAGCAGTCCGGCCTCGGGACAGGTCCCCACTGAAGCTTTCTTT.

The chain links TRBV5-4 to TRBJ2-7; unclear D gene. There are 12 residues in the CDR3. V dropped 0 bases and J dropped 2 bases, with 3 bases sitting between them. Per germline, CDR1 SGHNT and CDR2 YYREEE (reference sequence). The CDR3 region has the DNA TGTGCCAGCAGCTTGGACACCTACGAGCAGTACTTC. As protein: CASSLDTYEQYF.

This chain connects TRBV4-1 to TRBJ2-7; no definite D call. This CDR3 spans 13 amino acids. Germline V gene data show CDR1 as MGHRA and CDR2 as YSYEKL. V was cut by 0 bases and J by 2 bases, with 5 bases left in between. CDR3 in amino acids: CASSQDRAYEQYF. CDR3 sequence (DNA): TGCGCCAGCAGCCAAGACCGAGCCTACGAGCAGTACTTC.

The chain employs TRBV6-5 and TRBJ1-1; 7 positions match TRBD1. Trimming removed 7 bases from V and 3 bases from J; junction bases left unmatched: 8. Germline lookup yields CDR1 MNHEY and CDR2 SVGAGI. This CDR3 region has 14 residues. CDR3 loop: CASTRGRGYTEAFF. The CDR3 DNA sequence: TGTGCCAGCACACGGGGCAGGGGGTACACTGAAGCTTTCTTT.

The chain is built from TRBV5-6 and TRBJ2-1, with D tentatively TRBD2 (6 bases). The CDR3 consists of 12 residues. Germline CDR1 is SGHDT and CDR2 is YYEEEE. The V and J ends lost 4 bases and 14 bases respectively, with 16 bases between them. The CDR3 loop reads CASSDGLSREFF. The CDR3 DNA reads as TGTGCCAGCAGCGACGGACTATCAAGGGAGTTCTTC.

The chain is built from TRBV27 and TRBJ2-1; weak D call: TRBD2 (6 bases). Germline V gives CDR1 MNHEY, CDR2 SMNVEV (reference sequence). V was trimmed by 7 bases and J by 0 bases, leaving 13 bases between them. The CDR3 is 15 residues long. The CDR3 here is CASTVSGFSYNEQFF. Written as DNA, the CDR3 is TGTGCCAGCACCGTCAGCGGGTTCTCCTACAATGAGCAGTTCTTC.

V is TRBV28 and J is TRBJ1-5; 7 bases fit TRBD1. The CDR3 totals 14 residues. From germline, CDR1 is MDHEN and CDR2 SYDVKM. V lost 7 bases, J lost 4 bases, and 7 bases stayed unmatched. The CDR3 DNA reads as TGTGCCAGCACCTCGTTACAGGGGAATCAGCCCCAGCATTTT. The encoded protein is CASTSLQGNQPQHF.

V gene TRBV28 combines with J gene TRBJ1-2, with D unclear. The CDR3 consists of 12 residues. The germline gives CDR1 MDHEN, CDR2 SYDVKM. Trimming took off 6 bases at V and 6 bases at J, with 11 bases between the two ends. The CDR3 protein is CASRGGEHGYTF. The CDR3 DNA is TGTGCCAGCAGAGGCGGGGAACATGGCTACACCTTC.

This clone was seen more than once but under ten times. This rearrangement joins TRBV10-1 to TRBJ2-7; D possibly matches TRBD1 or TRBD2 (5 bases each). The CDR3 extends over 13 amino acids. V was shortened by 0 bases and J by 6 bases, with 9 bases between the two germline ends. CDR1 is WNHNN and CDR2 is SYGVQD in the germline V gene (reference sequence). For the CDR3, the DNA is TGCGCCAGCAGTGAGTCGACCGGGGCCGAGCAGTACTTC. Translated: CASSESTGAEQYF.

This clone appeared a few times. The chain employs TRBV2 and TRBJ1-5; a possible D gene is TRBD1 (5 bases). V lost 8 bases, J lost 6 bases, and 17 bases lay in between. Germline V gene lookup returns CDR1 SNHLY and CDR2 FYNNEI. The CDR3 runs to 14 residues. The DNA of the CDR3 is TGTGCCAGCGGCCAAGCTCTGGGGCGTCAGCCCCAGCATTTT. Amino acid sequence: CASGQALGRQPQHF.